The present T cell receptor (beta chain) was sequenced within a study of T cell repertoires in ileal Crohn's disease. Study summary: Surgery for a complication: stricturing in 61%, penetrating in 39%.

A word on this clone: Its antigen is as yet unknown.

Trimming cost V 7 bases and J 4 bases; bases outside gene matches: 9. The CDR3 extends over 14 amino acids. Germline V gives CDR1 SQVTM, CDR2 ANQGSEA. Study outcomes and limitations: Active smokers at surgery had more clonal expansions than non-smokers. Every patient over 26.8% clonality showed endoscopic recurrence.

Each sample's TCRB immunosequencing used five hundred nanograms of biopsy DNA. TCRdb keeps only in-frame clones here, not all; method: immunoSEQ multiplex PCR. Among about 12,000 clones listed, 70% to 80% were seen once. The source of this sequence is an adult with Crohn's disease. Sequenced input: ileal tissue. This chain joins TRBV29-1 and TRBJ2-1, with 8 nucleotides matching TRBD2. DNA of the CDR3: TGCAGCGGGGACGGGACTAGTCTTTACAATGAGCAGTTCTTC. Translated, it gives CSGDGTSLYNEQFF.